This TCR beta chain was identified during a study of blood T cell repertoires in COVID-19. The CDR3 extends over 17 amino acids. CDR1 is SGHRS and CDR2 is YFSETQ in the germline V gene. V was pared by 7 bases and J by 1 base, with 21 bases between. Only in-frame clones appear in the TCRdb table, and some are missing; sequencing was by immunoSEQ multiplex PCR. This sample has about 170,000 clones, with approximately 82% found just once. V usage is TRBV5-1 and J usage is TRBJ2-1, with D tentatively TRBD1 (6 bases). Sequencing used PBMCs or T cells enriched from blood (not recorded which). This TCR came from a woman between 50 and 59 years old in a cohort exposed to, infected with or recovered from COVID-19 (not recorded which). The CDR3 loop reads CASGTQGSQSSYNEQFF. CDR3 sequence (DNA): TGCGCCAGCGGAACTCAGGGGTCACAATCTTCCTACAATGAGCAGTTCTTC. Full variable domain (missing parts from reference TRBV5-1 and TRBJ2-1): KAGVTQTPRYLIKTRGQQVTLSCSPISGHRSVSWYQQTPGQGLQFLFEYFSETQRNKGNFPGRFSGRQFSNSRSEMNVSTLELGDSALYLCASGTQGSQSSYNEQFFGPGTRLTVL.